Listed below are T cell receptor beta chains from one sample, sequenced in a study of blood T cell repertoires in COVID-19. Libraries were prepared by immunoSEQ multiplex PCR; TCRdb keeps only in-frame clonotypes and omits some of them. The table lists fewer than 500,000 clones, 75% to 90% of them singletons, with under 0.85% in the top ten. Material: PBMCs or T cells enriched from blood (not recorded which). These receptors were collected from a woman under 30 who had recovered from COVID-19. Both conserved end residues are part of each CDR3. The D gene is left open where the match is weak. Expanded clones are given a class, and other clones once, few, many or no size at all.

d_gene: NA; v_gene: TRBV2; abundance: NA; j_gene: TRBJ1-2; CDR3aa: CASSDRLIYGYTF; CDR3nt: TGTGCCAGCAGTGACAGATTAATCTATGGCTACACCTTC
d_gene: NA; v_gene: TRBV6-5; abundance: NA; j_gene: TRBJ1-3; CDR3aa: CASSSGGNTIYF; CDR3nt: TGTGCCAGCAGTTCAGGGGGAAACACCATATATTTT
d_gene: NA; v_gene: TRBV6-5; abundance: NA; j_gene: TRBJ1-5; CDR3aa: CASSFRGNQPQHF; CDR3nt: TGTGCCAGCTCCTTCAGGGGCAATCAGCCCCAGCATTTT
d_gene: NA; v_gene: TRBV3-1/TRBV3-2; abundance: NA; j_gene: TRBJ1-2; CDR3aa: CASNLRGYGYTF; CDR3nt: TGTGCCAGCAACCTAAGAGGCTATGGCTACACCTTC
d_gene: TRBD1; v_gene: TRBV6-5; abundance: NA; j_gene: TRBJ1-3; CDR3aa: CASRLGQSSGNTIYF; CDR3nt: TGTGCCAGCAGGTTGGGACAGAGCTCTGGAAACACCATATATTTT
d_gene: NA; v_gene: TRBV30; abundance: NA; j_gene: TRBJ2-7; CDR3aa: CAWTTGPYEQYF; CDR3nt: TGTGCCTGGACTACAGGGCCCTACGAGCAGTACTTC
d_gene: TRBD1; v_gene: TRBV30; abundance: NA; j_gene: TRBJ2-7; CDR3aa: CAWSKGTVQTYEQYF; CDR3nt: TGTGCCTGGAGCAAGGGGACAGTTCAAACCTACGAGCAGTACTTC
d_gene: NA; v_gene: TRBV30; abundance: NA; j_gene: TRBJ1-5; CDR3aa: CAWDEGVGQPQHF; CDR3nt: TGTGCCTGGGACGAGGGGGTAGGTCAGCCCCAGCATTTT
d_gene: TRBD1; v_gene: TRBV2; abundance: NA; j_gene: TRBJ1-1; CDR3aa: CASDRAEDPEAFF; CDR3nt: TGTGCCAGCGACAGGGCCGAAGATCCCGAAGCTTTCTTT
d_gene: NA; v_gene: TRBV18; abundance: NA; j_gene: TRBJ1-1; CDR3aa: CASSPSILRDTEAFF; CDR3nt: TGTGCCAGCTCACCGTCGATACTTCGGGACACTGAAGCTTTCTTT
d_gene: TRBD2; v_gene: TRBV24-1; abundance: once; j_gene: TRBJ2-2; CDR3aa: CATSDPPRGGAGELFF; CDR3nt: TGTGCCACCAGTGATCCCCCCCGCGGGGGGGCCGGGGAGCTGTTTTTT
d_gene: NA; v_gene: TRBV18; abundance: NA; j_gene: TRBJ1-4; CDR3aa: CASSFQAEEKLFF; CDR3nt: TGTGCCAGCTCATTCCAGGCAGAAGAAAAACTGTTTTTT
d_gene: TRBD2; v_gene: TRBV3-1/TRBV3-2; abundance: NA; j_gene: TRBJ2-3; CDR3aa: CASSSSGGARDTQYF; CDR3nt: TGTGCCAGCAGCTCTAGCGGGGGGGCCAGAGATACGCAGTATTTT
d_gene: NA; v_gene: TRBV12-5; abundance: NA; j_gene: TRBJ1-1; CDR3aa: CASEAGSEAFF; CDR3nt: TGTGCTAGTGAGGCAGGCTCTGAAGCTTTCTTT
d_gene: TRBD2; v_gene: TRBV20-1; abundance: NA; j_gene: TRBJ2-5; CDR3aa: CSASGGDQETQYF; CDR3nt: TGCAGTGCTAGTGGGGGGGACCAAGAGACCCAGTACTTC
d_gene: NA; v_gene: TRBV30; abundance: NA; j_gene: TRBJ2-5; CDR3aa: CAWSGTVKGETQYF; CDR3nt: TGTGCCTGGAGTGGGACAGTTAAAGGGGAGACCCAGTACTTC
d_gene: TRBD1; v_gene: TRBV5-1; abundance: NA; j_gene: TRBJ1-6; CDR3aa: CASSTRTGLDSPLHF; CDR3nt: TGCGCCAGCAGCACTAGGACAGGATTGGATTCACCCCTCCACTTT
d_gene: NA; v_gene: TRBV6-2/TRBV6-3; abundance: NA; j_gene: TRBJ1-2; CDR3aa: CASSLTNQGYTF; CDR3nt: TGTGCCAGCAGCCTCACCAACCAGGGCTACACCTTC
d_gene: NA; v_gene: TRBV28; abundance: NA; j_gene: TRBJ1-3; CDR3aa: CASILRYPGNTIYF; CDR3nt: TGTGCCAGCATTCTCCGGTACCCTGGAAACACCATATATTTT
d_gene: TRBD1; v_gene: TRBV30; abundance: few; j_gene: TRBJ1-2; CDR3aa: CAWISRDRVGGYTF; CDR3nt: TGTGCCTGGATCTCCCGGGACAGGGTGGGCGGCTACACCTTC
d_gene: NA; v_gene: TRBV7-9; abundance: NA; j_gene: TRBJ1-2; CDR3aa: CASSSIMGAGGYTF; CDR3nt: TGTGCCAGCAGCTCAATTATGGGGGCTGGTGGCTACACCTTC
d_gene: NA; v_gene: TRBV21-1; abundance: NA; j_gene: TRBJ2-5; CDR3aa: CASSKGGGFQETQYF; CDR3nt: TGTGCCAGCAGCAAAGGGGGGGGGTTTCAAGAGACCCAGTACTTC
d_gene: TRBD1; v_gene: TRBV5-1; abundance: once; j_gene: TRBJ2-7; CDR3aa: CASSWTGSYEQYF; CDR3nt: TGCGCCAGCAGCTGGACAGGCTCCTACGAGCAGTACTTC
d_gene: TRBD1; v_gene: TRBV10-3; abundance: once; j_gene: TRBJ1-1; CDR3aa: CAIRDSSNTEAFF; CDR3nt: TGTGCCATTCGGGACAGCTCGAACACTGAAGCTTTCTTT
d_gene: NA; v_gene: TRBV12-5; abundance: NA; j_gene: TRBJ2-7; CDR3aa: CASGLGTLTYEQYF; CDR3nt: TGTGCTAGTGGGTTAGGGACATTAACCTACGAGCAGTACTTC
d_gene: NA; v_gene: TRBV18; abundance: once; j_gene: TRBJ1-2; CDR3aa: CASSPGPRVNYGYTF; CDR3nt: TGTGCCAGCTCACCAGGTCCGCGAGTCAACTATGGCTACACCTTC
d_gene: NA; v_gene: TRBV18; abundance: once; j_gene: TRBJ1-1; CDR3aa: CASSPVVQGNTEAFF; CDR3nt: TGTGCCAGCTCACCAGTCGTCCAGGGGAACACTGAAGCTTTCTTT
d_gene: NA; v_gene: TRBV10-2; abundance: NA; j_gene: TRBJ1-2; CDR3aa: CASSEEEANYGYTF; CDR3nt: TGCGCCAGCAGTGAGGAGGAAGCTAACTATGGCTACACCTTC
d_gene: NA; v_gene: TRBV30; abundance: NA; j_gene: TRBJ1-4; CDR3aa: CAWSRGRSGEKLFF; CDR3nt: TGTGCCTGGAGTCGGGGTCGCAGCGGTGAAAAACTGTTTTTT
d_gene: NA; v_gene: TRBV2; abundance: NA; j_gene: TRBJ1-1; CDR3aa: CASSEEQDTEAFF; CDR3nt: TGTGCCAGCAGTGAAGAACAGGACACTGAAGCTTTCTTT
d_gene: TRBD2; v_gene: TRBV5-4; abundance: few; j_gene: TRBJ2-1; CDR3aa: CASSLGLAGGEQFF; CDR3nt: TGTGCCAGCAGCTTGGGACTAGCGGGGGGTGAGCAGTTCTTC
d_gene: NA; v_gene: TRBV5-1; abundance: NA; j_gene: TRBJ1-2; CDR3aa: CASSGGLYGYTF; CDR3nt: TGCGCCAGCAGCGGAGGACTCTATGGCTACACCTTC
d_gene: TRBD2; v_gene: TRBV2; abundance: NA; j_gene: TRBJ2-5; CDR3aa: CASSDSGGGLGKTQYF; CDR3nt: TGTGCCAGCAGTGACTCGGGGGGGGGCCTTGGGAAGACCCAGTACTTC
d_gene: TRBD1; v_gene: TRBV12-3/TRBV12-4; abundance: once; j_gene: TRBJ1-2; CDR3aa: CASSQEGAPGYTF; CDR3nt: TGTGCCAGCAGTCAAGAGGGGGCTCCGGGCTACACCTTC
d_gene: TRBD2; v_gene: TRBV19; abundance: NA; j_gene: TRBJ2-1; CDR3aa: CASSEAGGATGSYNEQFF; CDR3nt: TGTGCCAGTAGCGAGGCGGGGGGAGCCACGGGCTCCTACAATGAGCAGTTCTTC
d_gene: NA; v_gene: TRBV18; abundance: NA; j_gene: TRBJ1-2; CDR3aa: CASSPRMESNYGYTF; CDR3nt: TGTGCCAGCTCACCACGAATGGAGTCAAACTATGGCTACACCTTC
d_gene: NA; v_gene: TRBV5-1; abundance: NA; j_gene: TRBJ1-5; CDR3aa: CASSLGDTGPQHF; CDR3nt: TGCGCCAGCAGCTTGGGGGATACAGGGCCCCAGCATTTT
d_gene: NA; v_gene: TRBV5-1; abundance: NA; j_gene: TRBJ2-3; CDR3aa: CASSPDGGSVYTDTQYF; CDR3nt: TGCGCCAGCAGCCCGGACGGAGGGTCCGTTTACACAGATACGCAGTATTTT
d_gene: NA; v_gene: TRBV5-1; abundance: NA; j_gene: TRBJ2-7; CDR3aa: CASSPGGVSYEQYF; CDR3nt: TGCGCCAGCAGTCCAGGAGGAGTCTCCTACGAGCAGTACTTC
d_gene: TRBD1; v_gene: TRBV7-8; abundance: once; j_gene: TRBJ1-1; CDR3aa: CASSAQGAGAFF; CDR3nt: TGTGCCAGCAGCGCCCAGGGGGCGGGGGCTTTCTTT
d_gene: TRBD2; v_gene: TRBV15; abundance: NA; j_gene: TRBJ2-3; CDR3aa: CATRPVRGGELGDTQYF; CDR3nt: TGTGCCACCCGTCCAGTTCGCGGGGGGGAATTGGGAGATACGCAGTATTTT